The text below deals with one TCR beta chain. Its binding antigen is unknown. No base-level quality is on record; no much larger clone is a single base apart. The sample's time point, from its label and the paper: approximately 10-day in vitro stimulation with candidate neoantigen peptide 4. Mismatch repair deficiency in every enrolled patient was established by polymerase chain reaction or immunohistochemistry. TCR sequencing was performed for a few patients who responded to pembrolizumab therapy. About 7 ELISpot-reactive candidate neoantigen peptides were each used in a roughly eleven-day in vitro stimulation before TCR sequencing. A control culture with no peptide was handled in the same way and served as the baseline for calculating clone fold changes. The phase II trial prospectively tested pembrolizumab PD-1 blockade in advanced mismatch repair-deficient cancers regardless of tissue of origin.

The sample originates from a study of PD-1 blockade in mismatch repair-deficient tumors (dated by TCRdb to about 2017). Some background on the complete study: The trial enrolled roughly 83 consecutive patients with over 10 mismatch repair-deficient cancer types between September 2013 and 2016, all previously treated and progressing. Deep sequencing of TCR CDR3 regions was used to track tumor-associated T cell clones in peripheral blood of patients responding to PD-1 blockade.

Libraries came from the immunoSEQ multiplex PCR assay. The original methods were these. Clones were defined as neoantigen-specific by significant expansion to the relevant peptide and no significant expansion to any other tested peptide. This immuneACCESS table, as held by TCRdb, lists in-frame sequences with V and J called but not all clones. Of the missing ones, under half trace to an unresolved V gene in checked studies; the others have no known cause. V and J calls and clone size are copied from that table; D and trimming were computed from the DNA. Here the sample has some 14,000 clones; under 90% occur a single time. About a fifth of the sample is taken by the ten largest. General conclusions and limits of the study: Clonal expansion was elicited by three of the seven peptides, yielding about 150 unique blood TCRs of which seven were also found in tumor, and every positive peptide was derived from frameshift mutations. After pembrolizumab, tumor-resident clones, which were often undetectable in blood before treatment, expanded rapidly and then contracted, generally ahead of radiologic responses.

V and J are truncated by 1 base and 1 base respectively, leaving an intervening sequence of 7 bases. CDR1 and CDR2, looked up from the germline V gene (reference sequence), are SEHNR and FQNEAQ. The CDR3 runs 14 residues from the cysteine to the phenylalanine. Only CDR3 DNA is held: 42 bases, read in frame from base 1. The sequence was collected from an adult with mismatch repair-deficient cancer. The V and J segments used are TRBV7-9 and TRBJ1-1; a tentative D match to TRBD1 spans 6 bases. Sample: cells cultured in vitro, taken from a patient treated with pembrolizumab. This receptor has the CDR3 CASSLGGANTEAFF. The nucleotides read TGTGCCAGCAGCTTAGGGGGGGCGAACACTGAAGCTTTCTTT.